Listed below are T cell receptor beta chains from one sample, sequenced in a study of cytomegalovirus exposure and HLA in healthy donors. Produced via immunoSEQ multiplex PCR; TCRdb's table is partial and in-frame only. The profile covers around 140,000 clones, with less than 95% appearing a single time and less than 2% taken by the ten largest. The sequenced sample was PBMCs. The receptors shown here come from a man aged 18-30 years in good health and CMV-seropositive. Both conserved end residues are part of each CDR3. The D gene is left open where the match is weak. Clone size is not always given. Where it is, it says once, few, many or a class for expanded clones.

clone_size	d_call	v_call	j_call	cdr3_length	cdr3_aa	cdr3_nt
-	TRBD1	TRBV6-5	TRBJ1-5	15	CASSSRTGGVQPQHF	TGTGCCAGCAGTAGTAGGACAGGGGGAGTCCAGCCCCAGCATTTT
-	TRBD1	TRBV9	TRBJ1-5	15	CASSPGTAPNQPQHF	TGTGCCAGCAGCCCCGGGACAGCCCCTAATCAGCCCCAGCATTTT
few	-	TRBV29-1	TRBJ1-2	11	CSVDEGYGYTF	TGCAGCGTTGATGAGGGATATGGCTACACCTTC
-	TRBD1	TRBV29-1	TRBJ2-6	16	CSVLKGGHSGANVLTF	TGCAGCGTTTTAAAAGGGGGCCACTCTGGGGCCAACGTCCTGACTTTC
-	TRBD2	TRBV19	TRBJ2-7	15	CASSMKAGGWYEQYF	TGTGCCAGTAGTATGAAAGCGGGAGGATGGTACGAGCAGTACTTC
-	-	TRBV5-5	TRBJ2-3	13	CASSLQGTDTQYF	TGTGCCAGCAGCCTACAGGGCACAGATACGCAGTATTTT
-	TRBD1	TRBV28	TRBJ2-2	15	CASSLSGQGTGELFF	TGTGCCAGCAGTTTATCGGGACAGGGGACCGGGGAGCTGTTTTTT
-	TRBD2	TRBV7-2	TRBJ2-5	15	CASSSVAGAGETQYF	TGTGCCAGCAGCTCTGTAGCGGGAGCGGGCGAGACCCAGTACTTC
once	TRBD2	TRBV29-1	TRBJ2-7	13	CSVGSGGPYEQYF	TGCAGCGTTGGGAGCGGGGGCCCCTACGAGCAGTACTTC
once	-	TRBV7-2	TRBJ1-6	12	CASSVTGSPLHF	TGTGCCAGCAGCGTCACAGGGTCACCCCTCCACTTT
-	-	TRBV28	TRBJ2-1	14	CASSLPGTNNEQFF	TGTGCCAGCAGTTTACCGGGGACAAACAATGAGCAGTTCTTC
-	-	TRBV5-1	TRBJ2-2	12	CASSPNTGELFF	TGCGCCAGCAGCCCTAACACCGGGGAGCTGTTTTTT
-	-	TRBV5-1	TRBJ2-3	14	CASDGGGSTDTQYF	TGCGCCAGCGACGGGGGCGGGAGTACAGATACGCAGTATTTT
-	TRBD2	TRBV5-1	TRBJ2-7	13	CASRLAGAYEQYF	TGCGCCAGCAGATTAGCGGGGGCCTACGAGCAGTACTTC
-	-	TRBV6-1	TRBJ2-4	14	CASSAPSSKNIQYF	TGTGCCAGCAGTGCCCCCAGTTCCAAAAACATTCAGTACTTC
-	-	TRBV29-1	TRBJ1-1	12	CSGVLGGTEAFF	TGCAGCGGTGTATTGGGAGGCACTGAAGCTTTCTTT
-	-	TRBV11-2	TRBJ2-7	14	CASSSLDRPYEQYF	TGTGCCAGCAGCTCCCTGGACAGACCCTACGAGCAGTACTTC
-	-	TRBV27	TRBJ2-7	16	CASSLLSGDGSYEQYF	TGTGCCAGCAGTTTATTGTCGGGAGACGGATCCTACGAGCAGTACTTC
-	TRBD2	TRBV7-9	TRBJ2-2	16	CASSSGGLTNTGELFF	TGTGCCAGCAGCTCGGGGGGTCTCACTAACACCGGGGAGCTGTTTTTT
-	-	TRBV27	TRBJ1-2	13	CASSSLGGGGYTF	TGTGCCAGCAGTTCACTTGGGGGAGGGGGCTACACCTTC
-	-	TRBV7-2	TRBJ1-2	14	CASSSLGRDYGYTF	TGTGCCAGCAGCTCGTTGGGCAGGGACTATGGCTACACCTTC
-	-	TRBV11-2	TRBJ2-1	13	CASTPLRESEQFF	TGTGCCAGCACCCCTTTAAGGGAGTCCGAGCAGTTCTTC
-	TRBD2	TRBV10-3	TRBJ2-5	15	CAISEWASGQETQYF	TGTGCCATCAGTGAATGGGCTAGCGGCCAAGAGACCCAGTACTTC
-	TRBD2	TRBV11-3	TRBJ2-5	15	CASSLGSSGQETQYF	TGTGCCAGCAGCTTAGGGTCTAGCGGCCAAGAGACCCAGTACTTC
once	-	TRBV7-8	TRBJ2-3	13	CASSLSRTDTQYF	TGTGCCAGCAGCTTAAGCAGGACAGATACGCAGTATTTT
once	-	TRBV19	TRBJ1-3	16	CASSPEWRPAGNTIYF	TGTGCCAGTAGTCCTGAGTGGAGGCCTGCTGGAAACACCATATATTTT
-	TRBD2	TRBV27	TRBJ2-1	14	CASSSGTSDDEQFF	TGTGCCAGCAGTTCGGGGACTAGCGACGATGAGCAGTTCTTC
once	TRBD2	TRBV4-1	TRBJ2-4	14	CASSHVAGENIQYF	TGCGCCAGCAGCCACGTAGCGGGAGAGAACATTCAGTACTTC
-	TRBD1	TRBV19	TRBJ1-5	13	CASRDRGYQPQHF	TGTGCCAGTAGAGACAGGGGCTATCAGCCCCAGCATTTT
-	TRBD2	TRBV4-1	TRBJ2-1	17	CASSQEGTSGGLNEQFF	TGCGCCAGCAGCCAAGAAGGTACTAGCGGTGGGTTAAATGAGCAGTTCTTC
-	TRBD1	TRBV14	TRBJ2-7	15	CASSPDRDRTYEQYF	TGTGCCAGCAGCCCCGACCGGGACAGGACATACGAGCAGTACTTC
-	-	TRBV6-1	TRBJ1-2	12	CASFGRSYGYTF	TGTGCCAGCTTCGGGAGATCCTATGGCTACACCTTC
-	-	TRBV6-1	TRBJ1-1	12	CATGSYSPEAFF	TGTGCCACGGGATCTTACAGCCCTGAAGCTTTCTTT
-	-	TRBV7-9	TRBJ2-7	12	CASSLGAYEQYF	TGTGCCAGCAGCTTAGGCGCTTACGAGCAGTACTTC
few	TRBD2	TRBV4-1	TRBJ2-1	15	CASRQGLAGSNEQFF	TGCGCCAGCAGGCAGGGACTAGCGGGATCTAATGAGCAGTTCTTC
-	-	TRBV5-1	TRBJ2-1	16	CASSLAGSVGLAEQFF	TGCGCCAGCAGCTTGGCCGGCTCCGTCGGGCTAGCTGAGCAGTTCTTC
-	TRBD1	TRBV5-1	TRBJ2-5	17	CASSFRQGALSNQTQYF	TGCGCCAGCAGCTTCCGGCAGGGGGCCCTCTCTAACCAGACCCAGTACTTC
-	-	TRBV5-6	TRBJ2-7	13	CASSLEQVYEQYF	TGTGCCAGCAGCTTGGAGCAGGTCTACGAGCAGTACTTC
-	TRBD2	TRBV6-6	TRBJ2-5	14	CASSLGTNQETQYF	TGTGCCAGCAGTTTAGGGACTAACCAAGAGACCCAGTACTTC
-	TRBD2	TRBV4-2	TRBJ2-7	17	CASSQPRTSGDPKEQYF	TGTGCCAGCAGCCAACCGCGGACTAGCGGGGACCCTAAGGAGCAGTACTTC
-	TRBD1	TRBV11-2	TRBJ2-7	13	CASSTGQGYEQYF	TGTGCCAGCAGCACTGGACAGGGCTACGAGCAGTACTTC
few	TRBD2	TRBV27	TRBJ2-1	19	CASSFLTSGSFSSYNEQFF	TGTGCCAGCAGTTTCTTGACTAGCGGGAGCTTCAGCTCCTACAATGAGCAGTTCTTC
once	-	TRBV28	TRBJ1-6	16	CASSSPGQFINSPLHF	TGTGCCAGCAGTTCCCCCGGACAGTTTATAAACTCACCCCTCCACTTT
-	TRBD1	TRBV30	TRBJ1-1	14	CAWSTQGEYTEAFF	TGTGCCTGGAGTACACAGGGGGAATACACTGAAGCTTTCTTT
-	-	TRBV27	TRBJ2-3	15	CASSLSSGSWDTQYF	TGTGCCAGCAGTTTATCGAGCGGCAGCTGGGATACGCAGTATTTT
-	TRBD2	TRBV29-1	TRBJ2-7	13	CSVFSGLTYEQYF	TGCAGCGTGTTTAGCGGGTTAACCTACGAGCAGTACTTC
-	TRBD1	TRBV5-4	TRBJ1-3	17	CASSSTGTGGPGNTIYF	TGTGCCAGCAGCTCCACCGGGACAGGGGGCCCAGGAAACACCATATATTTT
-	TRBD2	TRBV5-4	TRBJ2-7	17	CASSLEGTSGSSYEQYF	TGTGCCAGCAGCCTGGAGGGGACTAGCGGGAGTTCCTACGAGCAGTACTTC
-	-	TRBV6-4	TRBJ1-2	17	CASSTRQSDSILYGYTF	TGTGCCAGCAGTACCCGGCAGAGCGATTCGATTCTTTATGGCTACACCTTC
-	-	TRBV5-5	TRBJ1-1	16	CASSLGLSRARIEAFF	TGTGCCAGCAGCTTGGGTCTAAGCAGGGCACGAATCGAAGCTTTCTTT
-	TRBD2	TRBV5-6	TRBJ2-7	18	CASSPWLGLAGFAYEQYF	TGTGCCAGCAGCCCCTGGTTAGGGCTAGCGGGTTTTGCCTACGAGCAGTACTTC
-	-	TRBV4-2	TRBJ2-3	12	CASSQELDTQYF	TGTGCCAGCAGCCAAGAACTTGATACGCAGTATTTT
-	-	TRBV5-4	TRBJ1-3	13	CASSSDRSHTIYF	TGTGCCAGCAGCTCCGACAGGAGTCACACCATATATTTT
-	TRBD2	TRBV7-3	TRBJ2-2	16	CAGRYSGTSVSGELFF	TGTGCCGGACGGTACTCCGGGACTAGTGTCTCCGGGGAGCTGTTTTTT
-	TRBD1	TRBV6-1	TRBJ1-2	13	CASSEGAGGGYTF	TGTGCCAGCAGCGAGGGGGCCGGAGGTGGCTACACCTTC
-	-	TRBV5-1	TRBJ2-2	18	CASSLAGVGFSNTGELFF	TGCGCCAGCAGCTTGGCGGGGGTCGGCTTTTCGAACACCGGGGAGCTGTTTTTT
-	-	TRBV28	TRBJ1-2	13	CASSLQGIYGYTF	TGTGCCAGCAGTCTCCAGGGAATCTATGGCTACACCTTC